Following are 21 T cell receptor beta chains from one sample sequenced in a study of blood T cell repertoires in COVID-19. Assay: immunoSEQ multiplex PCR; the TCRdb copy retains only in-frame clones and omits some. The table shows approximately 290,000 clones, with approximately 93% occurring only once. Sample: peripheral blood. The receptors shown here come from a woman in her 30s with COVID-19, enrolled during active disease.

The genes are TRBV5-5 and TRBJ1-2, with TRBD1 as a possible D gene (6 bases). This CDR3 contains 14 residues. V was cut by 1 base and J by 7 bases, with 14 bases left in between. Germline lookup yields CDR1 SGHKS and CDR2 YYEKEE (reference sequence). CDR3 DNA sequence: TGTGCCAGCAGCTTGATTACACAGGGTTCTGGCTACACCTTC. It codes for CASSLITQGSGYTF.

This clone was picked up a small number of times. The rearrangement uses TRBV11-2 and TRBJ2-7; 10 bases are a match to TRBD2. Trimming cost V 4 bases and J 7 bases; bases outside gene matches: 10. The CDR3 has 15 residues. The germline V gene encodes CDR1 SGHAT and CDR2 FQNNGV. Here the CDR3 DNA reads TGTGCCAGCAGCTCCCTAGGAGCGGGAGGGCGAGAGCAGTACTTC. This translates into CASSSLGAGGREQYF.

V usage is TRBV3-1 (or the pseudogene TRBV3-2) and J usage is TRBJ1-1; perhaps TRBD1 as D (5 bases). The CDR3 sequence is 14 residues long. The V and J ends lost 0 bases and 8 bases respectively, with 13 bases between them. The germline V gene has CDR1 LGHDT and CDR2 YNNKEL (reference sequence). In DNA, the CDR3 is TGTGCCAGCAGCCAAGAATGGACATTAAACGAAGCTTTCTTT. Its translation: CASSQEWTLNEAFF.

The chain couples TRBV19 to TRBJ1-1; tentative D call: TRBD1 (6 bases). CDR3 length: 16 residues. Looked up from germline, CDR1 is LNHDA and CDR2 is SQIVND (reference sequence). The V end was cut by 4 bases, the J end by 1 base, with 16 bases between. The CDR3 nucleotides read TGTGCCAGTAGTAAAGCCCCAGGGGCTACGAACACTGAAGCTTTCTTT. This gives the protein CASSKAPGATNTEAFF.

The CDR3 nucleotides are TGTGCCAGCAGCTTATCCTACTCTGGAAACACCATATATTTT. It translates to CASSLSYSGNTIYF. The V gene is TRBV7-2, the J gene TRBJ1-3; D is unclear. Trimming stripped 2 bases from V and 0 bases from J, with 5 bases between. CDR3 length equals 14 residues. Per the germline V gene, CDR1 is SGHTA and CDR2 is FQGNSA.

This chain uses TRBV3-1 (or the pseudogene TRBV3-2) with TRBJ2-7; D is unresolved. Germline assignment: CDR1 LGHDT and CDR2 YNNKEL (reference sequence). V lost 0 bases and J lost 5, with 11 bases in between. The CDR3 is made up of 14 amino acids. The chain's CDR3 is CASSQELQFHEQYF. Here the CDR3 DNA reads TGTGCCAGCAGCCAAGAGTTGCAGTTCCACGAGCAGTACTTC.

The chain joins TRBV5-1 to TRBJ2-3; 12 bases fit TRBD2. The CDR3 extends over 15 amino acids. Trimming cost V 6 bases and J 2 bases; bases outside gene matches: 4. Germline V gene sequence: CDR1 SGHRS, CDR2 YFSETQ. Here the CDR3 DNA reads TGCGCCAGCAAAAGACTAGCGGGAGTCACAGATACGCAGTATTTT. Protein sequence: CASKRLAGVTDTQYF.

This clone was found once. The chain employs TRBV5-1 and TRBJ1-2; TRBD1 aligns across 9 bases. The CDR3 has 14 residues. V was pared by 4 bases and J by 7 bases, with 8 bases of the junction left unmatched. The germline gives CDR1 SGHRS, CDR2 YFSETQ. As DNA, the CDR3 is TGCGCCAGCAGCCCACTACAGGGGGCCTCTGGCTACACCTTC. Protein sequence: CASSPLQGASGYTF.

The chain is built from TRBV5-1 and TRBJ1-1; possible D gene TRBD1, 5 bases. Deletions cut 1 base from V and 11 bases from J, with 12 bases between. Germline loops: CDR1 SGHRS, CDR2 YFSETQ. The CDR3 spans 12 residues. CDR3: CASSLPTGTAFF. DNA of the CDR3: TGCGCCAGCAGCTTGCCTACAGGAACGGCTTTCTTT. Filled out from reference TRBV5-1 and TRBJ1-1, the complete variable domain reads KAGVTQTPRYLIKTRGQQVTLSCSPISGHRSVSWYQQTPGQGLQFLFEYFSETQRNKGNFPGRFSGRQFSNSRSEMNVSTLELGDSALYLCASSLPTGTAFFGQGTRLTVV.

CDR3 residues: CASSPEVPAMGPSGVSYNEQFF. CDR3 DNA: TGTGCCAGCTCACCCGAAGTGCCCGCCATGGGTCCAAGCGGGGTGAGCTACAATGAGCAGTTCTTC. The rearrangement uses TRBV18 and TRBJ2-1; 7 nucleotides line up with TRBD2. In germline, CDR1 is KGHSH, CDR2 LQKENI. This CDR3 is built from 22 residues. With 3 bases clipped from V and 3 bases from J, the junction kept 26 bases outside the gene matches. Together with reference TRBV18 and TRBJ2-1, the CDR3 gives the full variable domain: NAGVMQNPRHLVRRRGQEARLRCSPMKGHSHVYWYRQLPEEGLKFMVYLQKENIIDESGMPKERFSAEFPKEGPSILRIQQVVRGDSAAYFCASSPEVPAMGPSGVSYNEQFFGPGTRLTVL.

This chain uses TRBV5-6 with TRBJ2-3, with 8 nucleotides matching TRBD2. V shed 4 bases, J shed 3 bases, and the junction held 4 bases outside the gene matches. The CDR3 has 14 amino acids. CDR1 is SGHDT and CDR2 is YYEEEE in the germline V gene. The chain's CDR3 is CASSDSGTTDTQYF. The DNA of the CDR3 is TGTGCCAGCAGCGATAGCGGGACGACAGATACGCAGTATTTT.

The rearrangement uses TRBV9 and TRBJ2-2, with D possibly being TRBD1 (6 bases). Trimming removed 4 bases from V and 7 bases from J, with 17 bases in between. Germline values: CDR1 SGDLS, CDR2 YYNGEE. The CDR3 is made up of 15 amino acids. CDR3 sequence: CASSPTGVGGGELFF. The CDR3 DNA reads as TGTGCCAGCAGCCCCACCGGGGTAGGGGGCGGGGAGCTGTTTTTT.

The V gene is TRBV30, the J gene TRBJ2-1, with TRBD1 matching 10 bases. V shed 4 bases and J 7 bases; nucleotides not matched to a gene: 7. The CDR3 length is 14 residues. The germline CDR1 and CDR2 sequences are GTSNPN and SVGIG (reference sequence). In DNA form, the CDR3 reads TGTGCCTGGAATCCGGGACAGGGGCAAAATGAGCAGTTCTTC. It specifies CAWNPGQGQNEQFF.

Worth noting for this clone: This sample includes further DNA sequences coding for the same CDR3. The rearrangement joins TRBV20-1 to TRBJ1-1; no firm D call. The germline gives CDR1 DFQATT, CDR2 SNEGSKA (reference sequence). The ends were cut back, 5 bases at V and 1 base at J, with 5 bases in the middle. The CDR3 covers 11 residues. CDR3 in amino acids: CSAPRNTEAFF. The CDR3, as DNA: TGCAGTGCTCCCAGGAACACTGAAGCTTTCTTT.

The genes are TRBV20-1 and TRBJ1-1; D is unclear. CDR1 DFQATT and CDR2 SNEGSKA come from the germline V gene (reference sequence). The CDR3 extends over 11 amino acids. V was pared by 4 bases and J by 7 bases, with 10 bases between. The chain's CDR3 is CSATPNVEAFF. In DNA, the CDR3 is TGCAGTGCTACCCCCAATGTTGAAGCTTTCTTT.

V and J are TRBV28 and TRBJ1-4; D not resolved. The germline V gene has CDR1 MDHEN and CDR2 SYDVKM. The CDR3 is 15 amino acids. Trimming took 2 bases from V and 0 from J, leaving 7 bases between them. As DNA, the CDR3 is TGTGCCAGCAGTTTAGTGAGTTCAACTAATGAAAAACTGTTTTTT. Its protein is CASSLVSSTNEKLFF.

The genes are TRBV11-3 and TRBJ2-5; TRBD2 is a possible D gene (7 bases). Between the trimmed V and J ends, which lost 5 bases and 5 bases, there was a span of 12 bases. The CDR3 totals 13 residues. Germline V gene sequence: CDR1 SGHNT, CDR2 YENEEA. DNA of the CDR3: TGTGCCAGCAGCAGGGGGGGGGAGGAGACCCAGTACTTC. This encodes CASSRGGEETQYF.

The chain carries TRBV7-8 and TRBJ2-1; TRBD1 might be the D (6 bases). Germline V lookup: CDR1 SGHVS, CDR2 FQNEAQ. This CDR3 is 12 amino acids long. V lost 5 bases to trimming and J lost 8 bases, with 10 bases between them. CDR3 coding DNA: TGTGCCAGCAGCCCCCCAGGGGATGAGCAGTTCTTC. Translated: CASSPPGDEQFF.

The chain employs TRBV18 and TRBJ2-2; TRBD2 aligns across 15 bases. This CDR3 region has 17 residues. The V and J ends lost 3 bases and 5 bases, in that order; junction bases with no gene match: 4. Germline lookup yields CDR1 KGHSH and CDR2 LQKENI. CDR3 loop: CASSPGLAGGPTGELFF. CDR3 in DNA: TGTGCCAGCTCACCGGGACTAGCGGGAGGACCAACCGGGGAGCTGTTTTTT.

V usage is TRBV5-1 and J usage is TRBJ2-1, with 12 bases that match TRBD2. The CDR3 covers 18 residues. V lost 4 bases, J lost 2 bases, and 10 bases stayed unmatched. Germline CDR1 and CDR2: SGHRS and YFSETQ. CDR3 nucleotides: TGCGCCAGCAGCCTAAGTGGTCTAGCGGGAGGGACCTACAATGAGCAGTTCTTC. It is translated as CASSLSGLAGGTYNEQFF. Combining the CDR3 with reference TRBV5-1 and TRBJ2-1 gives the whole variable domain KAGVTQTPRYLIKTRGQQVTLSCSPISGHRSVSWYQQTPGQGLQFLFEYFSETQRNKGNFPGRFSGRQFSNSRSEMNVSTLELGDSALYLCASSLSGLAGGTYNEQFFGPGTRLTVL.

This chain links TRBV30 with TRBJ1-1; TRBD1 matches 12 bases. With 5 bases clipped from V and 10 bases from J, the junction kept 11 bases outside the gene matches. Germline CDR1 is GTSNPN and CDR2 is SVGIG (reference sequence). This CDR3 spans 14 amino acids. This CDR3 is CAWDLGTGGFAAFF. CDR3 bases: TGTGCCTGGGACTTAGGGACAGGGGGCTTTGCAGCTTTCTTT.